The source of this T cell receptor beta chain is a study of blood T cell repertoires in COVID-19. Study context: Spain, Italy and the United States supplied samples that represented acute and convalescent COVID-19. The cDNA or gDNA used as material had been derived from T cells, B-cell-depleted T cells, or PBMCs.

V was clipped by 3 bases and J by 2 bases, with 11 bases between them. Germline CDR1 and CDR2: SGDLS and YYNGEE. The CDR3 extends over 14 amino acids. Authors' methods: By means of reference gene primer amplification, nucleated cell counts were estimated. Sequencing used immunoSEQ multiplex PCR; TCRdb keeps in-frame clones, though not all of them. V, J and clone size derive from that table, while D and trimming were established from the DNA sequence. The repertoire holds fewer than 85,000 clones, with about 87% as singletons. The sequence derives from a human donor in a cohort sampled during active COVID-19. The sample taken for sequencing was peripheral blood. This chain links TRBV9 with TRBJ1-1; D may be TRBD1 (5 bases). CDR3: CASSGRQINTEAFF. Written as DNA, the CDR3 is TGTGCCAGCAGCGGCAGACAGATTAACACTGAAGCTTTCTTT.